The rows below give T cell receptor beta chains drawn from one sample of a study of T cells expressing NK-cell markers. Following a re-call of the 5' RACE reads, TCRdb has one entry per CDR3 protein and lacks DNA. Found here are roughly 180,000 distinct CDR3 sequences; the top ten clones hold around 20%. Sample: blood T cells: a sorted CD56 or NKG2C T cell subset, CD4+ or CD8+ T cells, or bulk PBMC T cells (not recorded which). The receptors stem from a man aged 18 to 69 in good health. CDR3s include the opening cysteine and the closing phenylalanine or tryptophan.

V: TRBV3-1
J: TRBJ2-7
CDR3: CASSQGLAGFEQYF

V: TRBV4-2
J: TRBJ2-3
CDR3: CASSQDRGGTDTQYF

V: TRBV20-1
J: TRBJ1-3
CDR3: CSARETGDVRGNTIYF

V: TRBV7-9
J: TRBJ2-1
CDR3: CAIDRRGHLYNEQFF

V: TRBV6-1
J: TRBJ1-6
CDR3: CARVLGQASPLHF

V: TRBV9
J: TRBJ1-4
CDR3: CASSASGATNEKLFF

V: TRBV5-1
J: TRBJ2-7
CDR3: CASSSRDRGYEQYF

V: TRBV9
J: TRBJ2-3
CDR3: CASSVPRAGGPDTQYF

V: TRBV5-1
J: TRBJ2-7
CDR3: CASTGTGGHEQYF

V: TRBV5-6
J: TRBJ2-6
CDR3: CASRSGTEGFSGANVLTF

V: TRBV12-3/TRBV12-4
J: TRBJ1-1
CDR3: CASSLAQWENTEAFF

V: TRBV12-3/TRBV12-4
J: TRBJ2-7
CDR3: CASSSPPVGVYEQYF

V: TRBV7-9
J: TRBJ2-7
CDR3: CASSLVPSQHEGQYF

V: TRBV12-3/TRBV12-4
J: TRBJ2-1
CDR3: CASSLAFRGTGEQFF

V: TRBV27
J: TRBJ1-5
CDR3: CASSITYASNQPQHF

V: TRBV4-2
J: TRBJ2-1
CDR3: CASSQDVGAGLNEQFF

V: TRBV6-5
J: TRBJ2-2
CDR3: CASSYSEEGSANTGELFF

V: TRBV29-1
J: TRBJ2-7
CDR3: CSAGTGNSYEQYF

V: TRBV6-5
J: TRBJ2-7
CDR3: CASSYDGQGGYEQYF

V: TRBV18
J: TRBJ2-7
CDR3: CASSPRDRETTTYEQYF

V: TRBV11-2
J: TRBJ1-4
CDR3: CASSFPSGASWATNEKLFF

V: TRBV2
J: TRBJ2-3
CDR3: CARATSGTDTQYF

V: TRBV6-2/TRBV6-3
J: TRBJ2-1
CDR3: CASRRPGTGVNNEQFF

V: TRBV20-1
J: TRBJ1-2
CDR3: CSARDRRNRDGPAYGYTF

V: TRBV19
J: TRBJ1-2
CDR3: CASSIVATNYGYTF

V: TRBV19
J: TRBJ2-2
CDR3: CASNWGLDTGELFF

V: TRBV7-8
J: TRBJ2-2
CDR3: CASSLASTPNTGELFF

V: TRBV27
J: TRBJ2-7
CDR3: CASSLSGGGSPYEQYF

V: TRBV5-1
J: TRBJ2-1
CDR3: CASSPAGTYSSYEQFF

V: TRBV6-1
J: TRBJ1-3
CDR3: CASSQTDTYSGNTIYF

V: TRBV12-3/TRBV12-4
J: TRBJ2-7
CDR3: CASSLAETYEQYF

V: TRBV3-1
J: TRBJ2-2
CDR3: CASSQAVRFGQAERELFF

V: TRBV18
J: TRBJ1-1
CDR3: CASSPAGPTEAFF

V: TRBV2
J: TRBJ1-1
CDR3: CASSERAGQSKKAFF

V: TRBV2
J: TRBJ2-1
CDR3: CASNPGQEYNEQFF

V: TRBV12-3/TRBV12-4
J: TRBJ2-3
CDR3: CASSRVLRGGTDTQYF

V: TRBV15
J: TRBJ2-3
CDR3: CATSRDAGQDTDTQYF

V: TRBV9
J: TRBJ1-6
CDR3: CASSPLPDGNSPLHF

V: TRBV4-1
J: TRBJ1-5
CDR3: CASSQGRGNQPQHF

V: TRBV3-1
J: TRBJ2-1
CDR3: CASSQIPGLYNEQFF

V: TRBV12-3/TRBV12-4
J: TRBJ2-3
CDR3: CASIRGGGLGTDTQYF

V: TRBV3-1
J: TRBJ2-1
CDR3: CASTTDGDNEQFF

V: TRBV13
J: TRBJ1-6
CDR3: CASSLPGQGNNSPLHF

V: TRBV19
J: TRBJ2-2
CDR3: CASSPRQTGLVTGELFF

V: TRBV15
J: TRBJ1-4
CDR3: CATSRVRGSTNEKLFF

V: TRBV19
J: TRBJ1-2
CDR3: CASKSPFEDYGYTF

V: TRBV5-1
J: TRBJ2-7
CDR3: CASSSTSGGAYEQYF

V: TRBV6-5
J: TRBJ2-7
CDR3: CASSYRRQGGEQYF

V: TRBV19
J: TRBJ2-1
CDR3: CASSIGTRLNEQFF

V: TRBV25-1
J: TRBJ2-5
CDR3: CASSELKTQETQYF

V: TRBV27
J: TRBJ2-3
CDR3: CASSFKGGTDTQYF

V: TRBV19
J: TRBJ1-1
CDR3: CASSISATSEAFF

V: TRBV18
J: TRBJ2-3
CDR3: CASSPTADRTSTDTQYF

V: TRBV21-1
J: TRBJ2-7
CDR3: CASSTSSEQYF

V: TRBV20-1
J: TRBJ1-5
CDR3: CSARGPDYSNQPQHF

V: TRBV7-3
J: TRBJ1-5
CDR3: CASSLINNGTGADQPQHF

V: TRBV10-3
J: TRBJ2-3
CDR3: CAISEEGGWTDTQYF

V: TRBV5-1
J: TRBJ1-4
CDR3: CASSFGQEGTNEKLFF

V: TRBV24-1
J: TRBJ1-5
CDR3: CATSPGQGYRQPQHF

V: TRBV7-3
J: TRBJ2-3
CDR3: CASSLFGGLTDTQYF